Below, 11 T cell receptor beta chains from the same sample are listed, as sequenced in a study of brain T cells in children with intractable seizures. Sample time point: blood from clinic visit 5 months post-surgery; TSC patient then seizure free. The data were produced by immunoSEQ multiplex PCR, yet TCRdb's version contains in-frame clones alone and is incomplete. The table records hundreds of thousands of clones, about 93% of them present only once. Material: peripheral blood, obtained approximately 5 months after surgery. All receptors derive from a boy less than two years old with tuberous sclerosis and intractable seizures.

V gene TRBV7-2 combines with J gene TRBJ2-5, with D hard to call. The CDR3 is made up of 15 amino acids. With 1 base removed from V and 1 base from J, the gap between germline ends came to 10 bases. The germline CDR1 and CDR2 sequences are SGHTA and FQGNSA. The chain's CDR3 is CASSLVLAAQETQYF. The DNA for the CDR3 is TGTGCCAGCAGCTTAGTCTTGGCAGCCCAAGAGACCCAGTACTTC.

V is TRBV7-2 and J is TRBJ2-7; 7 bases are shared with TRBD2. The germline V gene has CDR1 SGHTA and CDR2 FQGNSA. The CDR3 loop spans 17 amino acids. The junction had 13 bases not matched to a gene; V was cut back by 5 bases and J by 0 bases. The CDR3 DNA follows: TGTGCCAGCAGCCAAGCTATTCTAGCGGACCGCTCCTACGAGCAGTACTTC. Protein sequence: CASSQAILADRSYEQYF.

The chain carries TRBV14 and TRBJ1-4; the D is unclear. The CDR3 runs to 15 residues. Germline lookup yields CDR1 SGHDN and CDR2 FVKESK. Trimming pared 4 bases from V and 4 bases from J, leaving 13 bases between. The CDR3 sequence is CASSRRGGINEKLFF. For the CDR3, the DNA is TGTGCCAGCAGCCGCCGGGGAGGGATTAATGAAAAACTGTTTTTT.

V is TRBV2 and J is TRBJ1-5; D is unclear. The V end lost 3 bases, the J end lost 0 bases, and 9 bases lay between the germline ends. The CDR3 covers 15 residues. Germline V gene data show CDR1 as SNHLY and CDR2 as FYNNEI. The CDR3 loop reads CASSEYGYSNQPQHF. The CDR3 DNA sequence: TGTGCCAGCAGTGAGTACGGGTATAGCAATCAGCCCCAGCATTTT. Using reference TRBV2 and TRBJ1-5 for the parts outside the CDR3, the full variable domain is EPEVTQTPSHQVTQMGQEVILRCVPISNHLYFYWYRQILGQKVEFLVSFYNNEISEKSEIFDDQFSVERPDGSNFTLKIRSTKLEDSAMYFCASSEYGYSNQPQHFGDGTRLSIL.

This clone showed up just once. The chain combines TRBV9 with TRBJ1-2, with TRBD1 matching over 8 bases. The CDR3 covers 13 residues. Germline-derived CDR1 and CDR2 are SGDLS and YYNGEE. With V trimmed by 3 bases and J by 4 bases, 2 bases remained unmatched. Here the CDR3 reads CASSDRGSYGYTF. The CDR3 nucleotides read TGTGCCAGCAGCGACAGGGGGTCCTATGGCTACACCTTC. Full variable domain (outside the CDR3, taken from reference TRBV9 and TRBJ1-2): DSGVTQTPKHLITATGQRVTLRCSPRSGDLSVYWYQQSLDQGLQFLIQYYNGEERAKGNILERFSAQQFPDLHSELNLSSLELGDSALYFCASSDRGSYGYTFGSGTRLTVV.

The CDR3 is CASSFGTGITPLHF. Here the CDR3 DNA reads TGTGCCAGCAGCTTCGGGACAGGTATAACACCCCTCCACTTT. V is TRBV5-6 and J is TRBJ1-6; 8 bases match TRBD1. The CDR3 consists of 14 residues. V trimming: 2 bases; J trimming: 11 bases; junction bases outside the gene matches: 6. The germline V gene encodes CDR1 SGHDT and CDR2 YYEEEE.

V gene TRBV24-1 combines with J gene TRBJ2-1, with TRBD1 matching 9 bases. CDR3 size: 16 residues. V lost 4 bases to trimming and J lost 12 bases; unmatched junction nucleotides: 15. Germline V lookup: CDR1 KGHDR, CDR2 SFDVKD. The CDR3 loop is CATSDDPGQGPAGQFF. For the CDR3, the DNA is TGTGCCACCAGTGACGATCCGGGACAGGGTCCCGCAGGGCAGTTCTTC.

The CDR3 loop reads CASSLTREGELFF. Written as DNA, the CDR3 is TGTGCCAGCAGCTTAACGAGGGAGGGGGAGCTGTTTTTT. The chain joins TRBV7-3 to TRBJ2-2; D may be TRBD2 (5 bases). This CDR3 has 13 amino acids. Between the trimmed V and J ends, which lost 0 bases and 8 bases, there was a span of 7 bases. Germline-derived CDR1 and CDR2 are SGHTA and FQGTGA. Full variable domain (rest looked up from reference TRBV7-3 and TRBJ2-2): GAGVSQTPSNKVTEKGKYVELRCDPISGHTALYWYRQSLGQGPEFLIYFQGTGAADDSGLPNDRFFAVRPEGSVSTLKIQRTERGDSAVYLCASSLTREGELFFGEGSRLTVL.

The gene calls are TRBV25-1 and TRBJ2-7; D perhaps matches TRBD2 (5 bases). V shed 6 bases and J shed 1 base, with 19 bases lying between them. Looked up from germline, CDR1 is MGHDK and CDR2 is SYGVNS. The CDR3 consists of 16 residues. In DNA, the CDR3 is TGTGCCAGCAGAGGAGGTGGCTCCGATCCTTCCTACGAGCAGTACTTC. Translating gives CASRGGGSDPSYEQYF.

This chain uses TRBV11-1 with TRBJ2-3; 8 bases match TRBD2. The CDR3 is 14 residues long. V shed 3 bases and J 4 bases; nucleotides not matched to a gene: 3. Germline values: CDR1 SGHAT, CDR2 FQDESV (reference sequence). CDR3 sequence (DNA): TGTGCCAGCAGCTTTACGGGAGGGCCAGATACGCAGTATTTT. Its translation: CASSFTGGPDTQYF.

As DNA, the CDR3 is TGTGCCAGCAGCGTAGGTCAGCGGAGCTCCTACAATGAGCAGTTCTTC. Translating gives CASSVGQRSSYNEQFF. This chain links TRBV9 with TRBJ2-1; a possible D gene is TRBD2 (5 bases). Germline V gene sequence: CDR1 SGDLS, CDR2 YYNGEE. V dropped 0 bases and J dropped 0 bases, with 10 bases sitting between them. This CDR3 is 16 amino acids long.